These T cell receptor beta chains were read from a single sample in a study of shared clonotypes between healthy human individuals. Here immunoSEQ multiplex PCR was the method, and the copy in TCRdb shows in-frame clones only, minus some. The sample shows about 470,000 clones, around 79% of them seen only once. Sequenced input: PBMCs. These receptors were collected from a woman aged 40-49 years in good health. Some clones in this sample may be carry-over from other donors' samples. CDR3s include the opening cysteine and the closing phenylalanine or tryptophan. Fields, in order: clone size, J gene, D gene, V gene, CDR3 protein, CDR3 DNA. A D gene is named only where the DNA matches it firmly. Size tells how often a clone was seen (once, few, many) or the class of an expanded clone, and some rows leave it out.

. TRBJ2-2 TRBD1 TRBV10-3 CAIRTGQGAFGELFF TGTGCCATCAGGACGGGACAGGGGGCTTTCGGGGAGCTGTTTTTT
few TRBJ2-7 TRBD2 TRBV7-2 CASSFSSGSQYEQYF TGTGCCAGCAGCTTCTCTAGCGGGAGCCAGTACGAGCAGTACTTC
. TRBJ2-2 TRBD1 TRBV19 CASSIGQGGTGELFF TGTGCCAGTAGTATAGGACAGGGGGGCACCGGGGAGCTGTTTTTT
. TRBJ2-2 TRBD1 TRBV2 CASLPGDRDTGELFF TGTGCCAGCCTCCCTGGGGACAGGGACACCGGGGAGCTGTTTTTT
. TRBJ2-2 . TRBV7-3 CASSLRVTGELFF TGTGCCAGCAGCTTACGGGTGACCGGGGAGCTGTTTTTT
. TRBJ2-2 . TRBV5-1 CASRSKGTGELFF TGCGCCAGCAGGTCGAAAGGAACCGGGGAGCTGTTTTTT
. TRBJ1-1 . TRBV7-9 CASSFSTEAFF TGTGCCAGCAGCTTCTCAACAGAAGCTTTCTTT
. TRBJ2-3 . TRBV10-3 CAISWGSGGSVDTQYF TGTGCCATCAGTTGGGGTAGTGGGGGGAGCGTAGATACGCAGTATTTT
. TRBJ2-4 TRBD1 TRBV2 CASSGTGGINIQYF TGTGCCAGTTCCGGGACAGGGGGCATCAACATTCAGTACTTC
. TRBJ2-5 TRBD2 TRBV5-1 CASSLRTSEGTQYF TGCGCCAGCAGCTTGAGGACTAGCGAGGGGACCCAGTACTTC
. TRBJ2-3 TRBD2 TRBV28 CASSSGTSGTYTDTQYF TGTGCCAGCAGTTCCGGGACTAGCGGGACCTACACAGATACGCAGTATTTT
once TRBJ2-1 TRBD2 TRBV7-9 CASSFLGTSGSLTYNEQFF TGTGCCAGCAGCTTCCTAGGGACTAGCGGGAGTTTGACCTACAATGAGCAGTTCTTC
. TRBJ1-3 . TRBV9 CASGTSGNTIYF TGTGCCAGCGGCACCTCTGGAAACACCATATATTTT
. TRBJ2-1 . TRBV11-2 CASSYRQASYNEQFF TGTGCCAGCAGCTACAGACAGGCCTCCTACAATGAGCAGTTCTTC
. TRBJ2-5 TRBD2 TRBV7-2 CASSRGDQETQYF TGTGCCAGCAGCCGGGGGGACCAAGAGACCCAGTACTTC
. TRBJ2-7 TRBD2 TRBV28 CASRLAGGRNEQYF TGTGCCAGCAGACTAGCGGGAGGACGGAACGAGCAGTACTTC
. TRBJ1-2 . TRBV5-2 CASKFNGEYAYGYTF TGTGCCAGCAAATTTAATGGAGAGTACGCCTATGGCTACACCTTC
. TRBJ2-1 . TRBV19 CASSYLGDEQFF TGTGCCAGTAGTTACTTAGGGGATGAGCAGTTCTTC
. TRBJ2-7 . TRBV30 CAWSVRRVPYEQYF TGTGCCTGGAGTGTCAGACGAGTCCCTTACGAGCAGTACTTC
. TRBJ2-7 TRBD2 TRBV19 CASSIGSSGPYEQYF TGTGCCAGTAGTATAGGGTCTAGCGGGCCCTACGAGCAGTACTTC
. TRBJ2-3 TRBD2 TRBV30 CAWTTSGINTQYF TGTGCCTGGACGACTAGCGGGATTAATACGCAGTATTTT
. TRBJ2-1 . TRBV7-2 CASSATVSGYNEQFF TGTGCCAGCAGCGCAACAGTTTCCGGCTACAATGAGCAGTTCTTC
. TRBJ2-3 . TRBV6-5 CASSYSGTPGDTQYF TGTGCCAGCAGTTACTCCGGGACCCCCGGGGATACGCAGTATTTT
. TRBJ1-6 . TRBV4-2 CASSQDGGEFHF TGTGCCAGCAGCCAGGATGGGGGGGAGTTCCACTTT
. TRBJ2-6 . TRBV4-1 CASSQVGIFSGANVLTF TGCGCCAGCAGCCAAGTCGGGATCTTCTCTGGGGCCAACGTCCTGACTTTC
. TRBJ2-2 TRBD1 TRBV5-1 CASSLAPGQGTGELFF TGCGCCAGCAGCTTGGCGCCGGGACAGGGGACCGGGGAGCTGTTTTTT
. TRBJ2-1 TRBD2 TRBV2 CASSGRGGPYNEQFF TGTGCCAGCAGTGGACGGGGGGGGCCCTACAATGAGCAGTTCTTC
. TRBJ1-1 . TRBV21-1 CASSKQTGGGTEAFF TGTGCCAGCAGCAAACAGACAGGGGGCGGCACTGAAGCTTTCTTT
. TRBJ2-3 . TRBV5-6 CASSLRRTDTQYF TGTGCCAGCAGCTTGAGACGCACAGATACGCAGTATTTT
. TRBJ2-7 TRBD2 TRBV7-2 CASSLLAGDVYEQYF TGTGCCAGCAGCTTACTAGCGGGAGATGTCTACGAGCAGTACTTC
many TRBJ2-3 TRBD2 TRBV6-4 CASSDGASGGTDTQYF TGTGCCAGCAGTGACGGGGCTAGCGGGGGGACAGATACGCAGTATTTT
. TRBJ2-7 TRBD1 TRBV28 CASSLVGQVYEQYF TGTGCCAGCAGTTTAGTCGGACAGGTATACGAGCAGTACTTC
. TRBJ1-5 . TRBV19 CASSITGERQPQHF TGTGCCAGTAGTATAACGGGCGAGAGGCAGCCCCAGCATTTT
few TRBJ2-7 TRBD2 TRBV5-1 CASSLGSGISYEQYF TGCGCCAGCAGCTTAGGTAGCGGGATTTCCTACGAGCAGTACTTC
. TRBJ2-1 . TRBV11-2 CASSLGTQEQFF TGTGCCAGCAGCTTAGGGACTCAAGAGCAGTTCTTC
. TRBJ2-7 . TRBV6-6 CASSYIAYYEQYF TGTGCCAGCAGTTACATCGCTTACTACGAGCAGTACTTC
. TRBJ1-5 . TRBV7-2 CASSFTAYSNQPQHF TGTGCCAGCAGCTTTACAGCCTATAGCAATCAGCCCCAGCATTTT
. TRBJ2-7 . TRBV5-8 CASSLGTRNEQYF TGTGCCAGCAGCTTGGGCACCAGGAACGAGCAGTACTTC
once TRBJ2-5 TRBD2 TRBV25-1 CASILAGEGETQYF TGTGCCAGCATCCTAGCGGGAGAAGGAGAGACCCAGTACTTC
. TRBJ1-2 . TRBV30 CAWSVRIGDGYTF TGTGCCTGGAGTGTACGGATTGGGGATGGCTACACCTTC
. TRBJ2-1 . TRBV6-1 CASSEISSDEQFF TGTGCCAGCAGTGAAATTTCGAGCGATGAGCAGTTCTTC
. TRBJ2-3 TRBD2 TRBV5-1 CASSLAGGVDTQYF TGCGCCAGCAGCTTGGCGGGAGGAGTGGATACGCAGTATTTT
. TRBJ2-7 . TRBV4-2 CASSQGSGAEQYF TGTGCCAGCAGCCAAGGGTCGGGGGCCGAGCAGTACTTC
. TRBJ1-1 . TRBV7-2 CASSLDSSGTEAFF TGTGCCAGCAGCTTAGATTCATCCGGGACTGAAGCTTTCTTT
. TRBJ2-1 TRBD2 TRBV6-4 CASSPGLAGEEQFF TGTGCCAGCAGCCCTGGACTAGCGGGAGAAGAGCAGTTCTTC
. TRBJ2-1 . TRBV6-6 CASSPGTPYNVEQFF TGTGCCAGCAGTCCCGGGACCCCATATAATGTTGAGCAGTTCTTC
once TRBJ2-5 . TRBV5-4 CASSLRPGWETQYF TGTGCCAGCAGCTTGCGGCCAGGTTGGGAGACCCAGTACTTC
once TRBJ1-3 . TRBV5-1 CASSLGDSGNTIYF TGCGCCAGCAGCTTGGGCGACTCTGGAAACACCATATATTTT
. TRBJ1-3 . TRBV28 CASSPTGLAINTIYF TGTGCCAGCAGTCCTACAGGGCTAGCCATAAACACCATATATTTT
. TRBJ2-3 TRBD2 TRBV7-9 CASRPEMSGTSRKDTQYF TGTGCCAGCAGACCAGAGATGTCCGGGACTAGCAGAAAAGATACGCAGTATTTT